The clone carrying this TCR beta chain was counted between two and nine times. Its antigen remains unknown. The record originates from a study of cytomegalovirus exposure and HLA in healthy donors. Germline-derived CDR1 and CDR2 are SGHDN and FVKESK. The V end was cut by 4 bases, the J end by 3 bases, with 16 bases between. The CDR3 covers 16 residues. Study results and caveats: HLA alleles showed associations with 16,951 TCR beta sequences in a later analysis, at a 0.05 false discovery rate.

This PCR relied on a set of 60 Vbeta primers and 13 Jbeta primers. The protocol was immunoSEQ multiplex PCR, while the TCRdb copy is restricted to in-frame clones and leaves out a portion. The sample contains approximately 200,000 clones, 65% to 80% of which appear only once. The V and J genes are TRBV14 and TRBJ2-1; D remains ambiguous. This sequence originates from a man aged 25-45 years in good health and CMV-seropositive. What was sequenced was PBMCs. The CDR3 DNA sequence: TGTGCCAGCAGCCCCCGCGCAGGTCTGGACTACAATGAGCAGTTCTTC. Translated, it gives CASSPRAGLDYNEQFF.